The 14 T cell receptor beta chains below were found in one sample sequenced in a study of blood T cell repertoires in COVID-19. Clones were sequenced by immunoSEQ multiplex PCR, and TCRdb holds only the in-frame ones, with some missing. The sample carries 84,000 or so clones, roughly 80% recorded once. The specimen sequenced was peripheral blood. These receptors all stem from a woman of 80 years or more with acute or convalescent COVID-19.

This clone has just one count. J is TRBJ2-1 and V is TRBV11-2, with TRBD1 as a possible D gene (6 bases). The ends were cut back, 5 bases at V and 0 bases at J, with 17 bases in the middle. The CDR3 is made up of 17 amino acids. In germline, CDR1 is SGHAT, CDR2 FQNNGV. CDR3 DNA sequence: TGTGCCAGCAGCCCACCCGGGACACCGAGCTCCTACAATGAGCAGTTCTTC. Its protein product is CASSPPGTPSSYNEQFF.

The chain combines TRBV4-1 with TRBJ2-7; D might be TRBD2 (6 bases). V was shortened by 5 bases and J by 0 bases, with 14 bases between the two germline ends. The CDR3 is made up of 15 amino acids. Germline assignment: CDR1 MGHRA and CDR2 YSYEKL. CDR3 residues: CASSTSAGTSYEQYF. Here the CDR3 DNA reads TGCGCCAGCAGCACGTCCGCGGGGACCTCCTACGAGCAGTACTTC.

This sequence joins TRBV19 and TRBJ2-6; no clear D. The V end was cut by 5 bases, the J end by 2 bases, with 10 bases between. The CDR3 has 15 residues. Germline V CDR1 and CDR2: LNHDA, SQIVND (reference sequence). The CDR3 bases are TGTGCCAGTAGTTGGAGCCAAACTGGGGCCAACGTCCTGACTTTC. Translation gives CASSWSQTGANVLTF. The full variable domain, completed using reference TRBV19 and TRBJ2-6, is DGGITQSPKYLFRKEGQNVTLSCEQNLNHDAMYWYRQDPGQGLRLIYYSQIVNDFQKGDIAEGYSVSREKKESFPLTVTSAQKNPTAFYLCASSWSQTGANVLTFGAGSRLTVL.

The rearrangement links TRBV7-9 to TRBJ2-2; a possible D gene is TRBD1 (5 bases). CDR1 and CDR2 from the germline V gene are SEHNR and FQNEAQ (reference sequence). V shed 5 bases and J shed 0 bases, with 16 bases lying between them. CDR3 length: 17 residues. In DNA form, the CDR3 reads TGTGCCAGCAGCCGAAGGATAACGACAGCGAACACCGGGGAGCTGTTTTTT. It encodes CASSRRITTANTGELFF. Variable domain in full (rest from reference TRBV7-9 and TRBJ2-2): DTGVSQNPRHKITKRGQNVTFRCDPISEHNRLYWYRQTLGQGPEFLTYFQNEAQLEKSRLLSDRFSAERPKGSFSTLEIQRTEQGDSAMYLCASSRRITTANTGELFFGEGSRLTVL.

Regarding this clone: An end of the junction differs from the germline gene, which may be a read error. The chain employs TRBV7-7 and TRBJ2-2; a weak D match, TRBD2 (5 bases). CDR1 is SSHAT and CDR2 is FNYEAQ in the germline V gene (reference sequence). CDR3 length: 16 amino acids. The CDR3 DNA sequence: TGTGCTAGCAGTCAAGGAGGTTCGGGCGGGACCGGGGAGCTGTTTTTT. Its translation is CASSQGGSGGTGELFF. The variable domain in full, with the rest retrieved from reference TRBV7-7 and TRBJ2-2, is GAGVSQSPRYKVTKRGQDVTLRCDPISSHATLYWYQQALGQGPEFLTYFNYEAQPDKSGLPSDRFSAERPEGSISTLTIQRTEQRDSAMYRCASSQGGSGGTGELFFGEGSRLTVL.

The CDR3 region is CSVAPGTGADTQYF. CDR3 DNA sequence: TGCAGCGTTGCCCCCGGGACAGGGGCAGATACGCAGTATTTT. The V gene is TRBV29-1, the J gene TRBJ2-3; the match to TRBD1 covers 10 bases. J was trimmed by 4 bases and V by 4 bases; bases with no gene match: 5. The CDR3 has 14 residues. CDR1 and CDR2 from the germline V gene are SQVTM and ANQGSEA.

The chain joins TRBV6-1 to TRBJ2-1; D gene uncertain. Germline CDR1 and CDR2: MNHNS and SASEGT. The ends were cut back, 0 bases at V and 8 bases at J, with 11 bases in the middle. The CDR3 has 14 residues. The CDR3 sequence is CASSEALLAYEQFF. The CDR3 DNA reads TGTGCCAGCAGTGAAGCGCTTCTGGCCTATGAGCAGTTCTTC.

The rearrangement links TRBV9 to TRBJ2-1; TRBD2 matches at 12 bases. Germline CDR1 and CDR2: SGDLS and YYNGEE. The CDR3 runs to 19 residues. The V and J ends lost 4 bases and 0 bases, in that order; junction bases with no gene match: 11. CDR3 loop: CASSLRWASGGGSYNEQFF. CDR3 in DNA: TGTGCCAGCAGCCTAAGGTGGGCTAGCGGGGGGGGCTCCTACAATGAGCAGTTCTTC.

The chain joins TRBV4-3 to TRBJ2-1, with 8 bases that match TRBD1. V shed 2 bases and J 6 bases; nucleotides not matched to a gene: 9. The germline V gene encodes CDR1 LGHNA and CDR2 YSLEER. The CDR3 has 16 amino acids. The CDR3, as DNA: TGCGCCAGCAGCCAAAGGACAGGGATATCGTCCAATGAGCAGTTCTTC. Protein product: CASSQRTGISSNEQFF.

This clone has ten or more counts. The chain is built from TRBV24-1 and TRBJ2-2; TRBD2 aligns across 8 bases. Germline CDR1 KGHDR, CDR2 SFDVKD. Losses at the gene ends were 11 bases for V and 4 bases for J; bases not matched to a gene: 5. The CDR3 has 13 amino acids. CDR3: CAIQRGGTGELFF. In DNA form, the CDR3 reads TGTGCCATCCAACGGGGGGGCACCGGGGAGCTGTTTTTT.

The chain couples TRBV24-1 to TRBJ2-3; 8 bases are shared with TRBD2. V was clipped by 6 bases and J by 6 bases; unmatched bases: 10. CDR1 is KGHDR and CDR2 is SFDVKD in the germline V gene. CDR3 size: 15 residues. CDR3 sequence: CATSPPGTSLDTQYF. In DNA form, the CDR3 reads TGTGCCACCAGTCCGCCCGGGACTAGTCTTGATACGCAGTATTTT.

The genes are TRBV5-6 and TRBJ1-5, with D unclear. Trimming left V 0 bases short and J 7 bases short, with 11 bases between. CDR3 length equals 14 residues. Germline V gene lookup returns CDR1 SGHDT and CDR2 YYEEEE. The CDR3 protein is CASSLGQVHQPQHF. CDR3 nucleotide sequence: TGTGCCAGCAGCTTGGGGCAGGTTCACCAGCCCCAGCATTTT.

The chain combines TRBV19 with TRBJ1-6; D is uncertain. V was clipped by 3 bases and J by 0 bases, with 3 bases between them. There are 14 residues in the CDR3. The germline V gene has CDR1 LNHDA and CDR2 SQIVND (reference sequence). In DNA, the CDR3 is TGTGCCAGTAGTATTCTCTCCTATAATTCACCCCTCCACTTT. Its protein is CASSILSYNSPLHF.

The CDR3 DNA reads as TGCGCCAGCACTCGAGGCACTGAAGCTTTCTTT. This codes for CASTRGTEAFF. The V call is TRBV10-2, the J call TRBJ1-1; D is unclear. Per germline, CDR1 WSHSY and CDR2 SAAADI. Trimming took off 7 bases at V and 4 bases at J, with 7 bases between the two ends. This CDR3 has 11 amino acids.